This T cell receptor (beta chain) was identified during a study of blood T cell repertoires in COVID-19. Study-wide background: Specimens from acute and convalescent COVID-19 originated in the United States, Italy and Spain. The cDNA or gDNA used as material had been derived from T cells, B-cell-depleted T cells, or PBMCs.

This table comes from immunoSEQ multiplex PCR, and its TCRdb copy is limited to in-frame clones, with some not included. The top ten hold roughly 2.1% of the sample, which has about 270,000 clones, under 95% seen once. The study recruited people aged 18 to 89 years across about two dozen US areas. Participants had their cohort set by participant-reported clinical history. The trim removed 3 bases at V and 4 bases at J, leaving 3 bases unmatched. Germline CDR1 KGHDR, CDR2 SFDVKD. The CDR3 has 15 amino acids. This rearrangement joins TRBV24-1 to TRBJ1-3; TRBD1 aligns across 9 bases. The source of this sequence is a middle-aged woman with acute COVID-19. Sequencing used PBMCs or T cells enriched from blood (not recorded which). CDR3 sequence reads: CATSDMGQGGNTIYF. The DNA of the CDR3 is TGTGCCACCAGTGATATGGGACAGGGCGGAAACACCATATATTTT.